A selection of T cell receptor beta chains follows, all from one sample in a study of shared clonotypes between healthy human individuals. Clones were sequenced by immunoSEQ multiplex PCR, and TCRdb holds only the in-frame ones, with some missing. The sample includes fewer than 1 million clones, about 96% seen only once; the top ten take under 0.25%. The sample was naive CD8+ T cells sorted from blood. These receptor sequences come from a man aged 25 to 40 in good health. The CDR3 runs from the conserved cysteine through the conserved F or W. Each record gives: V gene, J gene, clone size, D gene, CDR3 protein, CDR3 DNA. D genes are given only for firm matches. Not all rows give a size; the values are once, few, many and, for expanded clones, a class.

TRBV27	TRBJ2-7	-	TRBD1	CASSPWTGYEQYF	TGTGCCAGCAGTCCCTGGACAGGCTACGAGCAGTACTTC
TRBV5-6	TRBJ2-1	-	-	CASSFQGYNEQFF	TGTGCCAGCAGCTTTCAGGGGTACAATGAGCAGTTCTTC
TRBV27	TRBJ2-2	-	-	CASSVTVNTGELFF	TGTGCCAGCAGTGTGACTGTAAACACCGGGGAGCTGTTTTTT
TRBV29-1	TRBJ2-5	-	TRBD2	CSVEDVGAGGPQETQYF	TGCAGCGTTGAAGACGTAGGCGCGGGAGGGCCCCAAGAGACCCAGTACTTC
TRBV10-2	TRBJ2-3	once	-	CASRIPNPPDTQYF	TGCGCCAGCAGGATCCCGAACCCCCCAGATACGCAGTATTTT
TRBV7-9	TRBJ2-1	-	TRBD2	CASSFDLAGASRNEQFF	TGTGCCAGCAGCTTTGACCTAGCGGGAGCCAGTCGGAATGAGCAGTTCTTC
TRBV29-1	TRBJ2-5	-	-	CSVETTTDPQETQYF	TGCAGCGTCGAGACAACCACCGACCCGCAAGAGACCCAGTACTTC
TRBV9	TRBJ1-1	-	-	CASSPGQGNTEAFF	TGTGCCAGCAGCCCCGGTCAAGGGAATACTGAAGCTTTCTTT
TRBV5-6	TRBJ2-7	-	TRBD2	CASSHGTSGYEQYF	TGTGCCAGCAGCCACGGGACTAGCGGCTACGAGCAGTACTTC
TRBV29-1	TRBJ2-1	-	TRBD2	CSGRRLAGFTPYNEQFF	TGCAGCGGACGTAGACTAGCGGGATTCACACCATACAATGAGCAGTTCTTC
TRBV15	TRBJ1-5	-	-	CATSRSPGTPNQPQHF	TGTGCCACCAGCAGATCCCCCGGGACCCCCAATCAGCCCCAGCATTTT
TRBV9	TRBJ2-2	-	-	CASRGIPGELFF	TGTGCCAGCCGAGGGATACCCGGGGAGCTGTTTTTT
TRBV9	TRBJ2-2	-	TRBD2	CASSHGSSGRAFGELFF	TGTGCCAGCAGCCACGGGAGTAGCGGGAGGGCCTTCGGGGAGCTGTTTTTT
TRBV29-1	TRBJ1-1	-	TRBD1	CSVEGGQGRAEAFF	TGCAGCGTTGAAGGGGGACAGGGACGAGCTGAAGCTTTCTTT
TRBV27	TRBJ2-3	-	TRBD2	CASSVSRLAGVQWNEYF	TGTGCCAGCAGTGTTAGTAGACTAGCGGGAGTGCAATGGAATGAGTATTTT
TRBV5-1	TRBJ2-2	-	-	CASSLVRQNTGELFF	TGCGCCAGCAGCTTGGTCAGGCAGAACACCGGGGAGCTGTTTTTT
TRBV9	TRBJ2-3	once	-	CASSVVGKDITDTQYF	TGTGCCAGCAGCGTAGTTGGAAAGGATATCACAGATACGCAGTATTTT
TRBV7-6	TRBJ2-7	-	TRBD1	CASSSGTGWNEQYF	TGTGCCAGCAGCTCCGGGACAGGGTGGAACGAGCAGTACTTC
TRBV9	TRBJ2-7	-	-	CASSVVGDWGSEQYF	TGTGCCAGCAGCGTAGTTGGAGATTGGGGCTCCGAGCAGTACTTC
TRBV9	TRBJ2-1	-	-	CASSTDREQFF	TGTGCCAGCAGCACCGACAGGGAGCAGTTCTTC
TRBV7-2	TRBJ2-3	-	-	CASSSPPDSTDTQYF	TGTGCCAGCAGCTCCCCCCCCGACAGCACAGATACGCAGTATTTT
TRBV7-2	TRBJ2-7	-	-	CASSLAPGHSYEQYF	TGTGCCAGCAGCTTAGCTCCGGGACACTCCTACGAGCAGTACTTC
TRBV27	TRBJ1-2	-	-	CASSLSRGYGYTF	TGTGCCAGCAGTTTATCACGGGGTTATGGCTACACCTTC
TRBV6-6	TRBJ2-7	-	TRBD2	CASSYGSGSSYEQYF	TGTGCCAGCAGTTACGGTAGCGGGAGCTCCTACGAGCAGTACTTC
TRBV5-5	TRBJ1-1	-	-	CASSLPGGGTEAFF	TGTGCCAGCAGCTTGCCAGGCGGGGGGACTGAAGCTTTCTTT
TRBV7-9	TRBJ2-7	-	-	CASSRNPDRFDYEQYF	TGTGCCAGCAGCAGAAACCCTGACAGGTTCGACTACGAGCAGTACTTC
TRBV7-9	TRBJ1-2	-	-	CASSRQEDYTF	TGTGCCAGCAGCCGACAGGAGGACTACACCTTC